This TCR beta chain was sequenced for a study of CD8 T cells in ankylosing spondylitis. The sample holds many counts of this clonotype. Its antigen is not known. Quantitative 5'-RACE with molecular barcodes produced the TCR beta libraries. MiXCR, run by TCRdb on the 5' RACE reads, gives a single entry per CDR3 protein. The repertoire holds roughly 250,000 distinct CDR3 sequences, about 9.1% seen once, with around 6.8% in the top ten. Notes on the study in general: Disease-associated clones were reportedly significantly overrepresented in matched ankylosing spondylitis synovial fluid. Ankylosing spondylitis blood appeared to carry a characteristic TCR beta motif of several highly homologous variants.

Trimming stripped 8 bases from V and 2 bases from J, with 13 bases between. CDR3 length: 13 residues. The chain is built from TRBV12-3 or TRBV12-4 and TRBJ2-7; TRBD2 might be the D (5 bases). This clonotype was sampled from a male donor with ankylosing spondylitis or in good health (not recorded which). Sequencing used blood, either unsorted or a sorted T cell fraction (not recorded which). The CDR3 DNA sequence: TGTGCCAGCCTGAAAACCGGGGCCTACGAGCAGTACTTC. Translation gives CASLKTGAYEQYF.